Listed below are T cell receptor beta chains from one sample, sequenced in a study of shared clonotypes between healthy human individuals. Only in-frame clones appear in the TCRdb table, and some are missing; sequencing was by immunoSEQ multiplex PCR. The table records nearly 600,000 clones, roughly 95% of them present only once. The sequenced sample consisted of naive CD8+ T cells sorted from blood. These receptors came from a woman aged 25 to 45 in good health. Both conserved end residues are trimmed from each CDR3.

TRBV13	TRBJ2-7	ASSPHLGSYEQY
TRBV6-5	TRBJ2-7	ASSYGYPYEQY
TRBV5-4	TRBJ2-3	ASSLLPAADTQY
TRBV15	TRBJ2-1	ATSRGLAGGTGNEQF
TRBV4-1	TRBJ1-2	ASSQDPANYGYT
TRBV4-1	TRBJ1-1	ASSQEPGSYSEAF
TRBV30	TRBJ1-1	AWSGDGLNTEAF
TRBV7-9	TRBJ2-7	ASSLAGGSGEQY
TRBV10-2	TRBJ2-5	ASSEPPFAERAQETQY
TRBV11-2	TRBJ2-3	ASSFERESTDTQY
TRBV5-8	TRBJ2-7	ASSRGTGGAYEQY
TRBV28	TRBJ1-5	ASSLKGQGIQPQH
TRBV27	TRBJ2-7	ASSSAGQKRSYEQY
TRBV13	TRBJ1-1	ASSRMNTEAF
TRBV10-3	TRBJ1-1	AISESGMATEAF